Reported below is one TCR beta chain. These data are taken from a study of blood T cell repertoires in COVID-19. Study details: Acute and convalescent COVID-19 samples came from the United States, Italy and Spain. PBMCs, B-cell-depleted T cells, or T cells provided the cDNA or gDNA that made up the material.

The CDR3 sequence is 14 residues long. Germline assignment: CDR1 KGHSH and CDR2 LQKENI. Trimming took off 6 bases at V and 14 bases at J, with 22 bases between the two ends. Original data processing: By means of reference gene primer amplification, nucleated cell counts were estimated. Sequencing used immunoSEQ multiplex PCR; TCRdb keeps in-frame clones, though not all of them. V and J calls plus clone size are reproduced from that table; the DNA served to infer D and trimming. The table records about 130,000 clones, less than 85% of them present only once. This TCR derives from a woman aged 60 to 75 with acute or convalescent COVID-19. The sample was peripheral blood. J is TRBJ1-4 and V is TRBV18, with a tentative D call TRBD1 (5 bases). The DNA for the CDR3 is TGTGCCAGCTCTCGGGACCCTAAAGGCGCGGGGCTGTTTTTT. Amino acid sequence: CASSRDPKGAGLFF.